This paragraph covers one T cell receptor beta chain sequence. Its antigen has not been determined. No much larger clone exists at a distance of one base, and base qualities are not known. The data derive from a study of cytomegalovirus exposure and HLA in healthy donors (dated by TCRdb to between 2016 and 2019). Regarding the research as a whole: According to an earlier analysis of a few hundred of the donors, roughly 180 million T cells yielded some 120 million unique TCR beta sequences and approximately 280 Gb of sequence data. Approximately 300 gigabases of sequencing data and around 90 million unique TCR sequences made up an early release that covered nearly 650 HLA-typed donors. Of the roughly 390 genotyped donors, 70% to 90% were placed in the genetic ancestry cluster associated with self-reported Caucasian donors. The aim of the study was to test whether cataloging public T cell receptors could identify signatures of past pathogen exposure. The study used immunosequencing to profile the T cell repertoires of approximately 650 subjects and linked those repertoires to cytomegalovirus serostatus. Besides the first cohort of some 670 subjects, a separate validation cohort made up of 120 or so different subjects was used. To predict cytomegalovirus infection status, the study combined high-throughput TCR immunosequencing, statistical association of individual TCRs with disease status, and machine learning. In a later analysis, previously published TCR beta repertoires from several hundred donors were re-analyzed and high-resolution HLA genotyping was added so that TCR occurrence patterns could be studied. In the later analysis, no new phenotypic data were used to find candidate immune exposures; instead, reliance was placed on TCR beta sequences and their occurrence across donors. An earlier analysis of 587 of the donors used high-throughput TCR beta sequencing to judge whether each TCR beta V gene segment behaved as functional or pseudogenic. Donor age, sex, ethnicity and CMV serostatus were compiled alongside the repertoire data. In a later genetic analysis, genome-wide SNP genotypes for about 60% of the 666 donors were used, and that subset was treated as a discovery cohort. Every repertoire in the discovery cohort had been generated on one and the same sequencing platform. HLA typing covered class I and class II loci at four-digit resolution. Typing coverage differed by locus: A, B, C, DRB1 and DQB1 were typed in roughly 620-630 donors, DQA1 in 522, DPA1 in some 610, and DPB1 in roughly 470. Because of strong linkage in the cohort, roughly five DR-DQ haplotypes were treated as single units for association and clustering. On average, about 200,000 unique TCR beta nucleotide sequences were sequenced per donor among more than 350 genotyped donors of the cohort, with around 19% of those sequences being non-productive. What the study reported, not specific to this receptor: Most TCR sequences were observed very rarely across donors, whereas some public TCRs were present in many individuals. A further reported finding was that TCR beta sequences accurately predicted the HLA-A and HLA-B alleles for most subjects in the first cohort. Several of the top co-occurrence clusters appeared to be linked to parvovirus B19, influenza, CMV and Epstein-Barr virus, according to a later analysis. Broadly in line with IMGT annotations, most TCR beta V segments showed up in productive rearrangements about 87% or about 30% of the time in an earlier analysis of 450 to 600 of the donors. This cohort had only TCR beta chains sequenced, and the lack of alpha or paired-chain data limited which features could be detected. A cluster of highly shared sequence variants was judged likely to be a technical artifact of the sequencing pipeline. Linkage disequilibrium might explain the correlated functional status among segregating V segments, but an unknown experimental factor could not be excluded. Cytomegalovirus status was reported to be diagnosed by the classifier with high specificity and sensitivity in both the original and validation cohorts. In a later analysis, 16,951 TCR beta sequences were associated with specific HLA alleles at a false discovery rate of 0.05. The authors suggested that the approach could potentially be generalized to other disease states and immunological phenotypes. For the cohort, immune exposure information was limited to CMV serostatus. Sequencing depth was assumed to be roughly uniform across donors in the presence/absence analyses, though that assumption may not hold. A later analysis found that TCR association rates varied across HLA loci, with DRB1 alleles showing the most associated TCRs and HLA-C alleles the fewest. Compared with the 666-donor mean, donors in an Asian-associated ancestry cluster had fewer N-insertions in productive TCRs, according to a later genetic analysis. Because HLA typing was unavailable for some donors at each locus, only the typed subset was used in association tests. Strong co-occurrence of HLA alleles, especially DR and DQ, made assigning TCR associations to individual alleles difficult. V-gene and J-gene trimming of TCR beta chains was associated with a missense DCLRE1C variant in a later genetic analysis, and the association was replicated in an independent cohort. A later analysis found that HLA-associated TCR beta chains were more clonally expanded and had lower generation probabilities than equally common non-associated chains. Some IMGT-functional V segments, including TRBV6-2 and TRBV6-3, could not be told apart with the 87-base-pair reads, so those segments were excluded. Three of the identified cytomegalovirus-associated TCR beta chains were confirmed in vitro to be specific for cytomegalovirus antigens. About 17 rarely observed V segments, including chromosome 9 orphons, were excluded from the earlier analysis of about 500 of the donors because counts were too low. Most CMV-associated TCR beta chains appeared to be HLA-restricted in a later analysis, and the HLA associations seemed to be driven largely by CMV exposure. A total of 150 or so TCR beta chains were listed by the study as associated with cytomegalovirus.

In total, 500 to 700 healthy bone marrow donors made up the cohort. At the time of sampling, all cohort members were nominally healthy, though unrecorded immune exposures were likely present. The donor was CMV seronegative and belonged to the group of 352 seronegative cohort members. Every donor gave a peripheral blood sample, and the peripheral blood mononuclear cells from that sample were used for TCR beta sequencing. Genomic DNA was extracted from the blood cell samples with the Qiagen DNeasy Blood Extraction Kit. The library came from the immunoSEQ multiplex PCR assay. The multiplex PCR relied on a mix of 60 forward primers for TCR Vbeta segments and 13 reverse primers for TCR Jbeta segments. The CDR3 region of rearranged TCR beta genes was amplified from genomic DNA with a multiplex PCR assay. On the Illumina HiSeq System, the amplified TCR beta libraries were sequenced as 87-base-pair reads. The study's own analysis went as follows. A later analysis counted 65 million to 90 million unique TCR beta chains across the 640 or so repertoires, and some 11 million of these chains were shared by at least two donors. To remove PCR and sequencing errors, raw reads were error-corrected and collapsed into unique sequences using a nearest-neighbor algorithm that merged closely related sequences. CDR3 sequences were aligned to IMGT reference sequences to assign V, D and J gene segments. Each retained sequence needed at least a six-nucleotide match to both a V gene segment and a J gene segment. Rearrangements were classified as productive when the CDR3 lacked stop codons and remained in frame with V and J, and all other rearrangements were classified as non-productive. Following IMGT convention, CDR3 was defined as the stretch from the second conserved V-encoded cysteine up to the conserved J-encoded phenylalanine. In an earlier analysis of around 540 of the donors, sequences lacking an unambiguous match to a single V gene segment were excluded. An earlier analysis of fewer than 750 of the donors called V segments functional above 56.7% productive rearrangements and segregating when the between-donor standard deviation exceeded 5%. To diagnose cytomegalovirus status from the catalog of TCR beta chain sequences, a statistical classification framework was built. In a later analysis, V and J genes were assigned by comparing TCR nucleotide sequences against IMGT/GENE-DB human TR gene sequences. Using the TCRdist pipeline, a later analysis assigned CDR3 sequences along with most-parsimonious VDJ recombination scenarios. In a later analysis, each TCR beta chain was defined by its CDR3 amino acid sequence together with its V-gene family, and reads lacking a unique V-gene family were excluded. As a way to deal with suspected cross-contamination and a sequencing artifact, a later analysis dropped 592 nucleotide sequences that were highly shared and had low generation probability. In a later analysis, a clonal expansion index was calculated for each public chain from normalized within-repertoire ranks of inferred template counts. Generation probabilities in a later analysis came from a VDJ recombination model fitted to out-of-frame rearrangements, and those results were checked against IGoR. A later analysis scored TCR-TCR, TCR-HLA and TCR-CMV co-occurrence with hypergeometric tests, applying a repertoire-size bias correction to TCR pairs. A later analysis estimated false discovery rates by permuting HLA or CMV assignments 20 times. A later analysis grouped co-occurring TCRs with DBSCAN, adding TCRdist sequence similarity when clustering within HLA-allele-positive subsets. Co-occurrence clustering excluded repertoires with fewer than 30,000 or more than 120,000 public chains, plus five with anomalous nucleotide sharing. TCRdb stores this immuneACCESS table with in-frame sequences only. Part of the clones is absent; in the studies checked, under half of the shortfall reflects unresolved V genes, and no reason is known for the rest. V, J and clone size are those of that table, while D and trimming were read from the DNA. Recorded for this sample are 110,000 to 150,000 clones; 60% to 85% of them occurred a single time. The ten largest clones represent around 7% of the sample.

V ends up 7 bases short and J 0 bases short, with an unmatched junction base count of 5. The germline V gene (reference sequence) provides CDR1 LNHDA and CDR2 SQIVND. The CDR3 runs 16 residues from the cysteine to the phenylalanine. Here the CDR3 DNA is all that survives: 48 bases in frame from base 1. This sequence was found in a man aged 25 to 40 in good health and CMV-seronegative. The sample taken for sequencing was PBMCs. Recombination connected TRBV19 to TRBJ2-3; 12 bases in between match TRBD2. The nucleotide sequence reads as follows: TGTGCCAGTAACCCTAGCGGGAGGGCAAGCACAGATACGCAGTATTTT. Its protein is CASNPSGRASTDTQYF. Here the CDR3 is joined to the reference TRBV19 and TRBJ2-3 genes, and the full variable domain is: DGGITQSPKYLFRKEGQNVTLSCEQNLNHDAMYWYRQDPGQGLRLIYYSQIVNDFQKGDIAEGYSVSREKKESFPLTVTSAQKNPTAFYLCASNPSGRASTDTQYFGPGTRLTVL.